Below, 18 T cell receptor beta chains from the same sample are listed, as sequenced in a study of T-cell reconstitution after alpha-beta-depleted transplantation in children. This sample's TCRbeta library carried unique molecular identifier barcodes. Each CDR3 protein is one row after TCRdb ran MiXCR on the PCR reads. The table includes around 25,000 distinct CDR3 sequences, roughly a sixth detected once. The material was PBMCs, mostly from graft donor cells, obtained 60 days after TCRalphabeta/CD19-depleted stem cell transplant. The source is a male patient between 2 and 15 years old who had a stem cell transplant for acute lymphoblastic leukemia, so the T cells may come from the graft donor.

This clonotype was seen more than once but under ten times. The chain employs TRBV15 and TRBJ1-2, with unresolved D. CDR1 and CDR2 (germline): LNHNV, YYDKDF (reference sequence). The CDR3 runs to 14 residues. V was shortened by 0 bases and J by 6 bases, with 11 bases between the two germline ends. CDR3 in amino acids: CATSRDHGGHGYTF. CDR3 nucleotides: TGTGCCACCAGCAGAGATCATGGTGGGCATGGCTACACCTTC.

This clonotype has just a few counts. The genes are TRBV20-1 and TRBJ2-1; D perhaps matches TRBD1 (6 bases). Germline V gene sequence: CDR1 DFQATT, CDR2 SNEGSKA (reference sequence). The CDR3 runs 15 residues. Trimming took 2 bases from V and 6 from J, leaving 17 bases between them. The DNA for the CDR3 is TGCAGTGCTAGAACGCAGGGGACGGTCGGCAATGAGCAGTTCTTC. Translation: CSARTQGTVGNEQFF.

A few counts support this clonotype. The J gene is TRBJ1-5, the V gene TRBV10-3, with D perhaps TRBD1 (5 bases). Looked up from germline, CDR1 is ENHRY and CDR2 is SYGVKD. This CDR3 has 16 residues. V gave up 6 bases and J gave up 5 bases, with 20 bases separating them. CDR3 bases: TGTGCCATCAGCCAGTTCCGGGACCCCGAACATCAGCCCCAGCATTTT. Its protein product is CAISQFRDPEHQPQHF.

In its sample, this clonotype was seen a few times. The chain carries TRBV7-2 and TRBJ2-7; TRBD2 agrees at 9 bases. This CDR3 contains 15 residues. V dropped 3 bases and J dropped 5; count of bases not matched to a gene: 8. CDR1 and CDR2 from the germline V gene are SGHTA and FQGNSA. CDR3 protein: CASSFPAGGRDEQYF. CDR3 DNA: TGTGCCAGCAGCTTCCCAGCGGGGGGAAGGGACGAGCAGTACTTC.

Many counts were recorded for this clonotype. The J gene is TRBJ2-1, the V gene TRBV20-1; 11 nucleotides match TRBD2. From germline, CDR1 is DFQATT and CDR2 SNEGSKA (reference sequence). This CDR3 comprises 15 residues. Losses at the gene ends were 2 bases for V and 1 base for J; bases not matched to a gene: 1. Here the CDR3 reads CSARIAGGSYNEQFF. In nucleotides, the CDR3 is TGCAGTGCTAGAATAGCGGGGGGGTCCTACAATGAGCAGTTCTTC.

This clonotype came up many times. The chain joins TRBV24-1 to TRBJ2-3; no firm D call. From germline, CDR1 is KGHDR and CDR2 SFDVKD. Trimming removed 5 bases from V and 5 bases from J, with 4 bases in between. The CDR3 covers 11 residues. CDR3 loop: CATSGGDTQYF. DNA for the CDR3: TGTGCCACCAGTGGGGGAGATACGCAGTATTTT.

A few counts support this clonotype. The chain recombines TRBV28 with TRBJ2-7; no reliable D call. The CDR3 length is 12 residues. The ends were cut back, 3 bases at V and 9 bases at J, with 12 bases in the middle. Germline V lookup: CDR1 MDHEN, CDR2 SYDVKM. The CDR3 DNA reads as TGTGCCAGCAGTTTTGTAAGGGAACGGCAGTACTTC. It is translated as CASSFVRERQYF.

The chain recombines TRBV4-1 with TRBJ2-7, with 9 bases that match TRBD1. V trimming: 4 bases; J trimming: 2 bases; junction bases outside the gene matches: 9. The CDR3 runs to 16 residues. Germline V gives CDR1 MGHRA, CDR2 YSYEKL. The CDR3 protein is CASSPIPGQGPYEQYF. CDR3 bases: TGCGCCAGCAGCCCGATACCGGGACAGGGACCCTACGAGCAGTACTTC.

This clonotype was counted only a few times. The genes are TRBV4-2 and TRBJ2-5; 12 bases line up with TRBD2. The CDR3 runs to 16 residues. J was trimmed by 5 bases and V by 0 bases; bases with no gene match: 4. Germline CDR1 LGHNA, CDR2 YNFKEQ. The CDR3 protein is CASSQDRLAGGETQYF. As DNA, the CDR3 is TGTGCCAGCAGCCAAGATCGGCTAGCGGGGGGGGAGACCCAGTACTTC.

This clonotype was seen repeatedly, ten times or more. The gene calls are TRBV4-3 and TRBJ1-2, with D possibly TRBD1 on 5 matching bases. The CDR3 loop spans 16 amino acids. The V gene's germline CDR1 is LGHNA and CDR2 YSLEER. V was clipped by 0 bases and J by 4 bases, with 15 bases between them. The CDR3: CASSQEGGGSRYGYTF. The CDR3 bases are TGCGCCAGCAGCCAAGAAGGTGGGGGATCGCGCTATGGCTACACCTTC.

This clonotype was found many times. This chain joins TRBV18 and TRBJ1-1; maybe TRBD1 (6 bases). The V and J ends lost 0 bases and 4 bases respectively, with 15 bases between them. The CDR3 is 16 amino acids. CDR1 is KGHSH, CDR2 LQKENI, per germline. CDR3 sequence (DNA): TGTGCCAGCTCACCACCGGTGTGGGGGCGAGGCACTGAAGCTTTCTTT. Amino acid sequence: CASSPPVWGRGTEAFF.

The chain has TRBV20-1 and TRBJ1-1, with D possibly being TRBD1 (5 bases). Trimming stripped 5 bases from V and 8 bases from J, with 12 bases between. Germline V gene lookup returns CDR1 DFQATT and CDR2 SNEGSKA (reference sequence). The CDR3 has 11 amino acids. CDR3 DNA sequence: TGCAGTGCTCATCGGACATTGGAAGCTTTCTTT. Its translation: CSAHRTLEAFF.

Worth noting for this clonotype: At one boundary the junction diverges from the germline segment, which might be a read error. V and J are TRBV10-3 and TRBJ2-7; TRBD1 is a possible D gene (6 bases). The CDR3 consists of 15 residues. Germline V gene lookup returns CDR1 ENHRY and CDR2 SYGVKD. CDR3 residues: CAFSESGVPYCEQYF. As DNA, the CDR3 is TGTGCCTTCAGTGAGTCAGGGGTCCCCTACTGCGAGCAGTACTTC.

This clonotype occurred many times. The V call is TRBV5-1, the J call TRBJ1-1; D is undetermined. Germline V gene data show CDR1 as SGHRS and CDR2 as YFSETQ. The CDR3 consists of 14 residues. Trimming shortened V by 2 bases and J by 3 bases, and 11 bases separated the two germline ends. The CDR3 is CASSLILQDTEAFF. The CDR3 nucleotides are TGCGCCAGCAGCTTAATCCTCCAGGACACTGAAGCTTTCTTT.

This clonotype was picked up a small number of times. The rearrangement links TRBV6-1 to TRBJ1-4; TRBD1 matches at 8 bases. The CDR3 is made up of 16 amino acids. The V segment lost 4 bases and the J segment 7 bases; nucleotides outside the gene matches: 11. The germline V gene has CDR1 MNHNS and CDR2 SASEGT. DNA of the CDR3: TGTGCCAGCAGTGCCCGGACAGGGAAACGGCGTGAAAAACTGTTTTTT. Protein: CASSARTGKRREKLFF.

The rearrangement uses TRBV7-2 and TRBJ2-7; the D gene is possibly TRBD1 (5 bases). Looked up from germline, CDR1 is SGHTA and CDR2 is FQGNSA. CDR3 length: 11 residues. Trimming left V 8 bases short and J 4 bases short, with 9 bases between. Written as DNA, the CDR3 is TGTGCCAGCGCAAAGGGGTACGAGCAGTACTTC. Translation: CASAKGYEQYF.

V usage is TRBV20-1 and J usage is TRBJ1-6, with D possibly TRBD1 on 5 matching bases. Germline loops: CDR1 DFQATT, CDR2 SNEGSKA (reference sequence). This CDR3 has 15 amino acids. V was shortened by 5 bases and J by 9 bases, with 20 bases between the two germline ends. In nucleotides, the CDR3 is TGCAGTGCTCGACCGAACCAGGGTTTTAGTTCACCCCTCCACTTT. As protein: CSARPNQGFSSPLHF.

The CDR3 nucleotides are TGCGCCAGCAGTGAGGACCCAGCGGGGGCATTCCCAGATACGCAGTATTTT. Translated: CASSEDPAGAFPDTQYF. This rearrangement joins TRBV10-2 to TRBJ2-3; TRBD2 matches at 8 bases. The length of the CDR3 is 17 residues. The V segment lost 2 bases and the J segment 4 bases; nucleotides outside the gene matches: 11. Germline CDR1 is WSHSY and CDR2 is SAAADI.